This T cell receptor (beta chain) emerged from a study of identical twins' blood T cells. TCRdb called the 5' RACE reads again in MiXCR, with one record for every CDR3 protein. Of fewer than 450,000 distinct CDR3 sequences in the sample, under 30% were seen once. Germline V gene data show CDR1 as MDHEN and CDR2 as SYDVKM. This CDR3 has 14 amino acids. V lost 3 bases and J lost 1, with 6 bases in between. In regard to this clonotype: A much larger clonotype is one base distant, so this may be a read error.

The rearrangement joins TRBV28 to TRBJ2-2; D is uncertain. The sequenced sample was PBMCs. The TCR was taken from a woman aged 18-50 years in good health. The DNA for the CDR3 is TGTGCCAGCAGTTTGCGTAAGAACACCGGGGAGCTGTTTTTT. Translating gives CASSLRKNTGELFF.